These T cell receptor beta chains were read from a single sample in a study of cytomegalovirus exposure and HLA in healthy donors. The table came from immunoSEQ multiplex PCR; TCRdb's copy has only in-frame clones and leaves some out. The profile covers over 100,000 clones, with approximately 58% appearing a single time and over 2% taken by the ten largest. Sequencing was done on a sample of PBMCs. These receptors were obtained from a woman in her 30s in good health and CMV-seronegative. Both conserved end residues are part of each CDR3.

j_call	v_call	cdr3_aa
TRBJ2-7	TRBV14	CASSQEAKDRASYEQYF
TRBJ2-3	TRBV5-5	CASSLGPRTGVRTDTQYF
TRBJ2-3	TRBV27	CASSTLAGASSTDTQYF
TRBJ1-1	TRBV6-5	CASTPTGEVTEAFF
TRBJ1-3	TRBV5-1	CASSEQPSSGNTIYF
TRBJ1-5	TRBV2	CASSESNQPQHF
TRBJ1-2	TRBV28	CASSPDRFYGYTF
TRBJ2-5	TRBV11-2	CASSLDSGVEAETQYF
TRBJ1-1	TRBV29-1	CSVAQGLNTEAFF
TRBJ2-3	TRBV6-6	CASSLGLPLSTDTQYF
TRBJ2-7	TRBV19	CASSALATYEQYF
TRBJ2-3	TRBV2	CASSETDTQYF
TRBJ2-1	TRBV20-1	CSASGTEQFF
TRBJ1-1	TRBV27	CASSLTGNTEAFF
TRBJ2-5	TRBV5-6	CASSKTGGETQYF
TRBJ1-6	TRBV5-1	CASSLAGQGSPLRF
TRBJ2-3	TRBV23-1	CASSQEKGLAARGDTQYF
TRBJ2-7	TRBV7-6	CASSAQGQGFYEQYF
TRBJ1-5	TRBV11-2	CASSLDRNQPQHF
TRBJ2-2	TRBV5-1	CASSFGQGREIGELFF
TRBJ2-1	TRBV5-1	CASSFFEKMNNEQFF
TRBJ2-5	TRBV28	CASSFPGQGIETQYF
TRBJ2-3	TRBV9	CASSVYDTQYF
TRBJ2-3	TRBV10-3	CAISDLGHTDTQYF
TRBJ1-6	TRBV4-1	CASSQDPGRNSPLHF
TRBJ2-1	TRBV15	CATSRGTGGPNEGEQFF
TRBJ1-4	TRBV6-1	CASSETGVRREKLFF
TRBJ1-4	TRBV19	CASSIGWGLTEKLFF
TRBJ1-5	TRBV18	CASSPIQDRYNQPQHF
TRBJ1-1	TRBV6-5	CASSNLQGTITEAFF
TRBJ2-2	TRBV9	CASSLWTGNTGELFF